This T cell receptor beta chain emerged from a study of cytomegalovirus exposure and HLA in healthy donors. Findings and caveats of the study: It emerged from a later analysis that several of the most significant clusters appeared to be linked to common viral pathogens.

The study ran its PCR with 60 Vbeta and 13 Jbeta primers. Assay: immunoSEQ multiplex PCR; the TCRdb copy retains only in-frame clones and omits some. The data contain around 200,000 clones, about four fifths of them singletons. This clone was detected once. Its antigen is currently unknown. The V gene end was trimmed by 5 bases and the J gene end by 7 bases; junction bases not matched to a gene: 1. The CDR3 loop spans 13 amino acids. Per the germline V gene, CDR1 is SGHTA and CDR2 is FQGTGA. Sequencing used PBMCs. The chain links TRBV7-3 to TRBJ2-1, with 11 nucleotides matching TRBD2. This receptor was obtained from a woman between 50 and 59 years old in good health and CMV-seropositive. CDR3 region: CASSRTSGNEQFF. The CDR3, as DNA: TGTGCCAGCAGCCGGACTAGCGGGAATGAGCAGTTCTTC.